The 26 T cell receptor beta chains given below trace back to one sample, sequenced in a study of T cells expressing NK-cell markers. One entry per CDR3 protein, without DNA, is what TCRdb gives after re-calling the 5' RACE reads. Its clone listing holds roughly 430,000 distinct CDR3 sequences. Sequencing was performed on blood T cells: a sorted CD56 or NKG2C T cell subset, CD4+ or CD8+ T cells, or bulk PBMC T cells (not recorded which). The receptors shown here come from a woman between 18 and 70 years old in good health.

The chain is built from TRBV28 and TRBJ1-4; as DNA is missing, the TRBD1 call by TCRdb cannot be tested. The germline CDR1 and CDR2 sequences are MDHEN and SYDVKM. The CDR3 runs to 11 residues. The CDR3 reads CASSPGEKLFF.

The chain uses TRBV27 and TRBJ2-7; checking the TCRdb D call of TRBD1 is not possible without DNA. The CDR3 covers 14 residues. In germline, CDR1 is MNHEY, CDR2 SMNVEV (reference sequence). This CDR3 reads CASSGGQGFYEQYF.

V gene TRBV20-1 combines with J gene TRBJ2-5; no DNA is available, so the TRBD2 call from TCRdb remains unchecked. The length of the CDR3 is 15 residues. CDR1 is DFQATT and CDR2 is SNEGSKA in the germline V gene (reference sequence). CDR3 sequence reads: CSASPGTARQETQYF.

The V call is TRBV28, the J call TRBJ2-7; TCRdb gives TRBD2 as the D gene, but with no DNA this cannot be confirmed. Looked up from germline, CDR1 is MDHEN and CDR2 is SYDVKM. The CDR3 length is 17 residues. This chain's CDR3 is CASSDWGLALLTYEQYF.

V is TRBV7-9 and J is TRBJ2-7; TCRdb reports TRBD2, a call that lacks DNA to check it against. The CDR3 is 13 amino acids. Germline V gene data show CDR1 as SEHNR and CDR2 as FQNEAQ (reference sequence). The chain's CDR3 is CASSYEGYYEQYF.

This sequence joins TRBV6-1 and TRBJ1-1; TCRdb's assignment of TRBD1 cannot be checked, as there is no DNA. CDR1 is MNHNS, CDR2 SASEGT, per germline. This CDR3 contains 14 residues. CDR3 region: CASSEVVDTVEAFF.

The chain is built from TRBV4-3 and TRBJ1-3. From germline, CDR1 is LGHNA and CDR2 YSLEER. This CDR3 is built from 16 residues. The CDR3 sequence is CASSLAEASSGNTIYF.

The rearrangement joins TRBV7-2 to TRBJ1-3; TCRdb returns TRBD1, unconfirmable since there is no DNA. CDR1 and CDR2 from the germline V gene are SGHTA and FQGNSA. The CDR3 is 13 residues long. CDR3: CASSFRDGNTIYF.

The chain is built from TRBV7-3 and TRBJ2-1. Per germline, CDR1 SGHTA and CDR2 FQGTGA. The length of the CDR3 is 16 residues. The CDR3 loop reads CASRSESGGPNNEQFF.

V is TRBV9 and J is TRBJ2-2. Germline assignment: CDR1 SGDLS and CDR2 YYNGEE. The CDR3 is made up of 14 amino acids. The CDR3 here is CASSVVGNTGELFF.

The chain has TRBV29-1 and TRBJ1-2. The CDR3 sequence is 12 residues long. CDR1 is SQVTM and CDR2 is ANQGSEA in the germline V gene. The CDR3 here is CSVLDGRNGYTF.

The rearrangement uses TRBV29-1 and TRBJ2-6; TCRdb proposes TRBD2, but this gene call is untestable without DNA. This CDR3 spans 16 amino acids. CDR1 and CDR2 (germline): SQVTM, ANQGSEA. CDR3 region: CSVLTSVSSGANVLTF.

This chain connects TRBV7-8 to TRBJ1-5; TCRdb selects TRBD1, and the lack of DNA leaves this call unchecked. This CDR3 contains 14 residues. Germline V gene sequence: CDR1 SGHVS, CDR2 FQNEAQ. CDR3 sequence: CASSADRADQPQHF.

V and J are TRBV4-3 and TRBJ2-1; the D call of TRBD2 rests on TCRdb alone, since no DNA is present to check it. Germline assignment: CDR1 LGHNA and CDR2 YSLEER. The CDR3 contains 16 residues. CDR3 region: CASSQEGRGGRGEQFF.

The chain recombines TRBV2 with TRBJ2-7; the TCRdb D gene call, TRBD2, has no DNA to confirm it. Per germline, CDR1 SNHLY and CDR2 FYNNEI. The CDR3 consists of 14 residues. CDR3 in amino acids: CASSGDERNYEQYF.

This chain's CDR3 is CASSLTGLAGPDTQYF. The V and J genes are TRBV27 and TRBJ2-3; TCRdb calls TRBD2, which cannot be checked without DNA. The CDR3 loop spans 16 amino acids. CDR1 is MNHEY, CDR2 SMNVEV, per germline (reference sequence).

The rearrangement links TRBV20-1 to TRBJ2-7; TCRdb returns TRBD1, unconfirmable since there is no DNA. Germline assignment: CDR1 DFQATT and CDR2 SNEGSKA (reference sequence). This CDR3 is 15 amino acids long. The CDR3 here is CSARDPRDRGIEQYF.

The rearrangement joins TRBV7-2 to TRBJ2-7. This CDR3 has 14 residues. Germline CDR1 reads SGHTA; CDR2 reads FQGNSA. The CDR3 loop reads CASSLIGQLYEQYF.

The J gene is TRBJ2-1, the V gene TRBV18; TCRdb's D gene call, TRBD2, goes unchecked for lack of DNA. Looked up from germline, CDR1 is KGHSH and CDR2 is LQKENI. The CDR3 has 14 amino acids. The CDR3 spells CASSPGLVGGEQFF.

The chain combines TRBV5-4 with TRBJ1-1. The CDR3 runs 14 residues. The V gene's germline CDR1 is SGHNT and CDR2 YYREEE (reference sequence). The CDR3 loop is CASSLGHWNTEAFF.

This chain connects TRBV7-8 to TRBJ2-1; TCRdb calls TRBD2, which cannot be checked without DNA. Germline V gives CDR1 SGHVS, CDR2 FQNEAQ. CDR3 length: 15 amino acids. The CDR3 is CASSLDGLAANEQFF.

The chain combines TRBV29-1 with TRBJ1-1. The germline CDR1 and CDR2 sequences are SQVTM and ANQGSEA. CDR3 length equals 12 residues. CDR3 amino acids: CSVRAENTEAFF.

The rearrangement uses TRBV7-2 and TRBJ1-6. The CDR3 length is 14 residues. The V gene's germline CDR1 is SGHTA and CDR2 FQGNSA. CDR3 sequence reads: CASSPRSQNSPLHF.

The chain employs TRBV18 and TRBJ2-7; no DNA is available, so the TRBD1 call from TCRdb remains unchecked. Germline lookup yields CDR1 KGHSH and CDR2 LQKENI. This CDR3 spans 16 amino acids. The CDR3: CASSRSGGGSSYEQYF.

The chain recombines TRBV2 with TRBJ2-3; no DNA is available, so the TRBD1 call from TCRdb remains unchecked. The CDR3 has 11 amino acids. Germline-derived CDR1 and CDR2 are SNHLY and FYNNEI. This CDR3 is CASGGMDTQYF.

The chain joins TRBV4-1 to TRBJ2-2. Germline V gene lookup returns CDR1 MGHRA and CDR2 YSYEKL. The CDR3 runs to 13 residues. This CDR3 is CASSAGNTGELFF.